This T cell receptor beta chain was retrieved from a study of T cells in Graves' hyperthyroidism and ophthalmopathy. Germline V gene sequence: CDR1 DFQATT, CDR2 SNEGSKA (reference sequence). V shed 3 bases, J shed 7 bases, and the junction held 15 bases outside the gene matches. CDR3 size: 17 residues. Clinical symptoms, serum thyroxine, TRAb, thyroid ultrasound and orbital computed tomography informed diagnoses. This clonotype was picked up a small number of times. Amplified TCR beta CDR3 regions derived from RNA transcripts. In the first-round RT-PCR of the TCR CDR3, the HTBI primer set was used. MiXCR, run by TCRdb on the multiplex PCR reads, gives a single entry per CDR3 protein. Of about 360,000 distinct CDR3 sequences in the sample, 20% to 25% are singletons; the top ten hold more than 60%.

This sequence was found in a man aged 50-59 years with Graves' hyperthyroidism. The sample comprised blood. The chain joins TRBV20-1 to TRBJ2-3, with TRBD2 matching over 11 bases. Here the CDR3 reads CSASGGATSGIRNTQYF. The CDR3 nucleotides read TGCAGTGCTAGTGGGGGTGCGACTAGCGGGATACGAAATACGCAGTATTTT.